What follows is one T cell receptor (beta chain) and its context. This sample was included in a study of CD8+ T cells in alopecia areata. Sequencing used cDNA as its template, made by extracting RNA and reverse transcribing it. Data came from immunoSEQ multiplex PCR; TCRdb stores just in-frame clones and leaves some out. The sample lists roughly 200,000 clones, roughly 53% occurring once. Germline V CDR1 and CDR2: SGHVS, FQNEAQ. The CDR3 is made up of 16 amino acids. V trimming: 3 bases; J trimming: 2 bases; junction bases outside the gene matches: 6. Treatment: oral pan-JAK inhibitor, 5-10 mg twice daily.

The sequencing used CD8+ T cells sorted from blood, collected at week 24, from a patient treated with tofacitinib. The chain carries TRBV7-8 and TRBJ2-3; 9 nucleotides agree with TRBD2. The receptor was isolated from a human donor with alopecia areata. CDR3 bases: TGTGCCAGCAGCTTCTTGTCTAGCGGGGTCACAGATACGCAGTATTTT. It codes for CASSFLSSGVTDTQYF.